This entry is about one TCR beta chain. Its target is unknown. It was across several immunoSEQ plates that each subset's genomic DNA was evenly split. Method: immunoSEQ multiplex PCR; TCRdb's copy keeps in-frame clones and lacks some. The sample holds about 2.4 million clones, approximately 94% seen once. These data come from a study of shared clonotypes between healthy human individuals. General study results and limits: Researchers found naive subsets generally carried larger estimated richness than memory subsets.

Germline V gene data show CDR1 as MNHEY and CDR2 as SVGAGI. The CDR3 is made up of 15 amino acids. Sequenced input: naive CD4+ T cells sorted from blood. Subset denoted: CD45RA+ positively selected. This TCR was sampled from a man younger than 35 in good health. The chain recombines TRBV6-5 with TRBJ2-5, with D unresolved. TRBJ2-7 explains the end of the DNA better; the J call may be wrong. This CDR3 reads CASSYSRRNSYEQYF. CDR3 bases: TGTGCCAGCAGTTACTCGAGGCGGAACTCCTACGAGCAGTACTTC.